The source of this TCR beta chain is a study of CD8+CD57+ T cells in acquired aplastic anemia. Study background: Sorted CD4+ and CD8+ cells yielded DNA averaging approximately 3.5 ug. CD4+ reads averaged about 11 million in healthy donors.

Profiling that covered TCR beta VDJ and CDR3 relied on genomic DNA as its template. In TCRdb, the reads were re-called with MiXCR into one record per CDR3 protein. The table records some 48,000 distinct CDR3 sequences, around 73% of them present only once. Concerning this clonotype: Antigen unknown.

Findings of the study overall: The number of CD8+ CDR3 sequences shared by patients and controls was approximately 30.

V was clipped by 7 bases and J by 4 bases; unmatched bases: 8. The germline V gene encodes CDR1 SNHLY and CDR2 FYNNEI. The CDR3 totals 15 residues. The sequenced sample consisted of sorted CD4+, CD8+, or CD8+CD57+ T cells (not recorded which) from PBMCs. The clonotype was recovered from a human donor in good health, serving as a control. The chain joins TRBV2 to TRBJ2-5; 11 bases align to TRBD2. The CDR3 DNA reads TGTGCCAGCAAACTAGCGGGGGCAGGTTTAGAGACCCAGTACTTC. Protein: CASKLAGAGLETQYF. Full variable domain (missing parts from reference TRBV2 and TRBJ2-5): EPEVTQTPSHQVTQMGQEVILRCVPISNHLYFYWYRQILGQKVEFLVSFYNNEISEKSEIFDDQFSVERPDGSNFTLKIRSTKLEDSAMYFCASKLAGAGLETQYFGPGTRLLVL.